Below, 2 T cell receptor beta chains from the same sample are listed, as sequenced in a study of naive and memory T cell subsets. An oligonucleotide containing a UMI was ligated to the 3' end of TCR cDNA. Four PCR rounds used nested alpha and beta constant region primers plus the SP2 primer. TCRdb analysed the UMI-ligation and nested PCR reads with MiXCR anew, one entry per CDR3 protein. This table holds some 25,000 distinct CDR3 sequences, 5.2% found once. Sequencing used blood. The receptors here all came from an adult in good health.

This clonotype has at least ten counts. CDR3: CASTETGQGASPLHF. CDR3 DNA: TGTGCCAGCACCGAGACGGGACAGGGGGCTTCACCCCTCCACTTT. This chain connects TRBV28 to TRBJ1-6; 12 bases are a match to TRBD1. CDR1 MDHEN and CDR2 SYDVKM come from the germline V gene. The CDR3 consists of 15 residues. The J segment lost 9 bases and the V segment lost 7 bases, leaving 7 bases of the junction unmatched.

This clonotype was counted many times. The rearrangement joins TRBV27 to TRBJ2-2; D remains unclear. V was clipped by 5 bases and J by 4 bases, with 17 bases between them. The CDR3 covers 16 residues. Germline values: CDR1 MNHEY, CDR2 SMNVEV (reference sequence). The CDR3 loop reads CASSDGLSLGTGELFF. The CDR3, as DNA: TGTGCCAGCAGTGATGGTTTAAGTTTGGGCACCGGGGAGCTGTTTTTT.